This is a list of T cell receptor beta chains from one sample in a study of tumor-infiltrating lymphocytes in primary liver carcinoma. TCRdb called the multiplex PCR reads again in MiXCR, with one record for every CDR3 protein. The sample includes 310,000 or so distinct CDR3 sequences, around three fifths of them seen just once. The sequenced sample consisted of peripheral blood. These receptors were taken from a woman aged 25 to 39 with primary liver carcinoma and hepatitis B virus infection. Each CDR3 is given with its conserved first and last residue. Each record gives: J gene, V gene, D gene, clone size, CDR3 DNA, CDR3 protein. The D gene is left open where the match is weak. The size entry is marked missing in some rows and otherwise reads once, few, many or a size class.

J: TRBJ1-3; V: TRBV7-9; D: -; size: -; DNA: TGTGCCAGCAGCTTTGAGAGGCTCTGGGTCTCTGGAAACACCATATATTTT; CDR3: CASSFERLWVSGNTIYF
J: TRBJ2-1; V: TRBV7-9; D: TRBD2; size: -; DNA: TGTGCCAGCAGCAGCGCTAGCGGAACCTACAATGAGCAGTTCTTC; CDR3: CASSSASGTYNEQFF
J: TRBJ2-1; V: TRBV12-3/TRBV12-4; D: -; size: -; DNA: TGTGCCAGCAGTTTTGCCCCCCTTGGCGGGGCGACCAGCAATGCGCAGTTCTTC; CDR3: CASSFAPLGGATSNAQFF
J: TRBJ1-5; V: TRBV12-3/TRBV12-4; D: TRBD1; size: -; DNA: TGTGCCAGCAGCCCTTCCGGGACAGGGCTCAATCAGCCCCAGCATTTT; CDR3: CASSPSGTGLNQPQHF
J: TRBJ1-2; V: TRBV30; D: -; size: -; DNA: TGTGCCCGGAGTGGTTTAGGCACCCACTATGGCTACACCTTC; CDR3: CARSGLGTHYGYTF
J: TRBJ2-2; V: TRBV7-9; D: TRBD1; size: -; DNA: TGTGCCAGCAGCTTAGTACAGGGGGACACCGGGGAGCTGTTTTTT; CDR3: CASSLVQGDTGELFF
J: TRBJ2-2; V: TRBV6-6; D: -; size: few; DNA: TGTGCCAGCAGTTACCCCGGAGGAGGGGAGCTGTTTTTT; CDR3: CASSYPGGGELFF
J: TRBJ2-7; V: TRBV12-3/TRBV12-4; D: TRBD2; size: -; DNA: TGTGCCAGCAGTTCCAGGGACTACGATCGCGAGCAGTACTTC; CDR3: CASSSRDYDREQYF
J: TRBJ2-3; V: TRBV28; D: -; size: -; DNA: TGTGCCAGCAGCCCCCCCTTTAAGTGGACGCAGTATTTT; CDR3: CASSPPFKWTQYF
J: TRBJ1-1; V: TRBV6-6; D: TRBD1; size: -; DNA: TGTCCCAGCAGTTACCTACGGACAGGGGAAGCTTTCTTT; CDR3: CPSSYLRTGEAFF
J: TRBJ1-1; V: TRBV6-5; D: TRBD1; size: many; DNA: TGTGCCAGCAGCTCCCCCCTGCAGGGGGTCACTGAAGCTTTCTTT; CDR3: CASSSPLQGVTEAFF
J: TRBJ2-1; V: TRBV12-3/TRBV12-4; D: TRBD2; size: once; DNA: TGTGCCAGCAGTTTAGACCTAGCGGGAGCCGATGAGCAGTTCTTC; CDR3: CASSLDLAGADEQFF
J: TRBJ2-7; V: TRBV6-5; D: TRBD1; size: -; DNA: TGTGCCAGCAGTCTGGGACAGGGTAAGGGCGACGAGCGGTACTTC; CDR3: CASSLGQGKGDERYF
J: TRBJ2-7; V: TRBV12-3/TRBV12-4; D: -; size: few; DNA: TGTGCCAGCCGGGATCTGGCGGGGAACGAGCAGTACTTC; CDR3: CASRDLAGNEQYF
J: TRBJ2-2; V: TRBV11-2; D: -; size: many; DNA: TGTGCCAGTTTGAGGGAGGTGAGCACCGGGGAGCTGTTTTTT; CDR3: CASLREVSTGELFF
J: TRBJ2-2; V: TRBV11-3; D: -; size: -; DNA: TGTGCCAGCAGCTCGACAGCCTTTGGACCCACCAGGGAGCTGTCTTTT; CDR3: CASSSTAFGPTRELSF
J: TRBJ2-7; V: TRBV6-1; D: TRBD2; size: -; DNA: TGTGCCAGCAGTGAAGATGGACTAGCGAGAGTTAACTCCTACGAGCAGTACTTC; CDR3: CASSEDGLARVNSYEQYF
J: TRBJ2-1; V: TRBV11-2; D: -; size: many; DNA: TGTGCCAGCTCGGGACGCGGAAAGGACAATGAGCAGTTCTTC; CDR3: CASSGRGKDNEQFF
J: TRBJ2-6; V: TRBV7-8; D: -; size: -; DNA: TGTGCCATCAGCACACAGCTATCTGGGGCCAACGTCCTGACTTTC; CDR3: CAISTQLSGANVLTF
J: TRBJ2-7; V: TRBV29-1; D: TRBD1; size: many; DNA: TGCAGCGCCCGACCGACAGGGGAGTACGAGCAGTACTTC; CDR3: CSARPTGEYEQYF
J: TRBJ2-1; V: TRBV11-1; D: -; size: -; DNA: TGTGATAGCAGTGGTGGAGCGGGCGTCTACAATGAGCAGTTCTTC; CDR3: CDSSGGAGVYNEQFF
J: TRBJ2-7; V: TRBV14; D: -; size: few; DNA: TGTGCCAGCAGCCAGGCGCGCGATGGCGAGCAGTACTTC; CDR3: CASSQARDGEQYF
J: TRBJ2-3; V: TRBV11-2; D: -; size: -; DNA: TGTATCAGCAGCGAGCAGGGAGCGGATACGCAGTATTTT; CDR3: CISSEQGADTQYF
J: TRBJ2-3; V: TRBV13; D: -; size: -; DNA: TGTGCCAACAGCTTAGGCGGGACCACAGATACGCAGTATTTT; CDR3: CANSLGGTTDTQYF
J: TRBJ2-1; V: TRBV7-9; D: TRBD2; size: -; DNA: TGTGCCAGCGGTCTATGGACTAGCGGGAGCGCCTACAATGAGCAGTTCTTC; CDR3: CASGLWTSGSAYNEQFF
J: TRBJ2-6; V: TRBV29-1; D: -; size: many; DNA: TGCAGCGTTGTGGCAGCAACTGGGGCCAACGTCCTGACTTTC; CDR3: CSVVAATGANVLTF
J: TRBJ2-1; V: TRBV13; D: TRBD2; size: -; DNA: TGTGCCAGCAGCGTTCGACTAGCGGGAGGAAACAATGAGCACTTCTTC; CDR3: CASSVRLAGGNNEHFF
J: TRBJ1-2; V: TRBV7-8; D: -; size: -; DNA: TGTGGCAGCAGCCCACGGACGGGGAACTATGGCTACACCTTC; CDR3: CGSSPRTGNYGYTF
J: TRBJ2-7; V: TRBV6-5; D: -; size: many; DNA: TGTGCCAGCAGCCCGTCCTTCGCCAACAACGAGCAGTACTTC; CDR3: CASSPSFANNEQYF
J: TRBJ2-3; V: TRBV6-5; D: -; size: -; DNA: TGTACCAGCAGTTACGGCTCTCTAGGGACGTCCAGCACAGATACGCAGTATTTT; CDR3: CTSSYGSLGTSSTDTQYF
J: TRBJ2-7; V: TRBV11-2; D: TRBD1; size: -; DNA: TGTGCCAGCACCTTAGTGGGGACAGGGGGGTACGGGCAGTACTTC; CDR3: CASTLVGTGGYGQYF
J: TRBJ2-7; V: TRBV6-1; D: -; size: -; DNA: TGTGCCAGCAGTGACTTTTCGGTTAGCTCCTACGAGCAGTACTTC; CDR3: CASSDFSVSSYEQYF
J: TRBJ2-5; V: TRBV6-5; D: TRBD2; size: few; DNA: TGTGCCAGCACCTCGACTAGCGGGATGGGTGAGACCCAGTACTTC; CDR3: CASTSTSGMGETQYF
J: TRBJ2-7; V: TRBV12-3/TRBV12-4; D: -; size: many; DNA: TGTGCCAGCAGTCAGCGTGAGAACGAGCAGTACTTC; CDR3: CASSQRENEQYF
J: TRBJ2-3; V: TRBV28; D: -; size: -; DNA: TGTGCCAGCAGTTTCAGCAATCAGCCCCAGTATTTT; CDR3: CASSFSNQPQYF
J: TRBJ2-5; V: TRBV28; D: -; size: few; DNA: TGTGCCAGTAGGGGGGTACAAGAGACCCAGTACTTC; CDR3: CASRGVQETQYF
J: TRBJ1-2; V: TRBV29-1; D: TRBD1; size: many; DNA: TGCAGCGCCCCGACAGGGGACTATGGCTACACCTTC; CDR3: CSAPTGDYGYTF
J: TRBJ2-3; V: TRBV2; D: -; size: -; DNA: TGTGCCAGCAGTGAAGCTTTGACCCGCACAGATACGCAGTATTTT; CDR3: CASSEALTRTDTQYF
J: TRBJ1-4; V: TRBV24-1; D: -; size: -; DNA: TGTGCCACCAGTAATTTTCTCGGGGAAATGTTTTTT; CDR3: CATSNFLGEMFF
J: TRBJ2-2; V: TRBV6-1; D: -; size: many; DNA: TGTGCCAGCAGTGAAGCGGTCGGGATGAACACCGGGGAGCTGTTTTTT; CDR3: CASSEAVGMNTGELFF
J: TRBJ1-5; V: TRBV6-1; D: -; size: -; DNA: TGTGCCAGCAGTGAACGGGCTGGGTATAGCAATCAGCCTCAGCATTTT; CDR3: CASSERAGYSNQPQHF
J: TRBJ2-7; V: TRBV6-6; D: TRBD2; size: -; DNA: TGTGCCAGCAGTGGAATCAGCGGGGAGGGTCTAGCGGGGGACTCCTACGAGCAGTACTTC; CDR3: CASSGISGEGLAGDSYEQYF
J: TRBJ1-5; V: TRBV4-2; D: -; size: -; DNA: TGTGCCAGCAGCCAGGTCGCCCCGGTAGATAGCAATCAGCCCCAGCATTTT; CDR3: CASSQVAPVDSNQPQHF
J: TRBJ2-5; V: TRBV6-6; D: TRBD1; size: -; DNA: TGTGCCAGCAGGCAGGGGGTCCAAGAGACCCAGTACTTC; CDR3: CASRQGVQETQYF
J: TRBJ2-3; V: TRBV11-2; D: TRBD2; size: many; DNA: TGTGCCGACGGGCTAGCGGGAGGCACAGATACGCAGTATTTT; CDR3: CADGLAGGTDTQYF
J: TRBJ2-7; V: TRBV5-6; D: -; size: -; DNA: TGTGCCAGCACCAAACAAGCGGCTCTCTACGAGCAGTACTTC; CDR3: CASTKQAALYEQYF
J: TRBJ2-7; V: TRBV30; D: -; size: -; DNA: TGTGCCTGGAGTACCACCTCCTACGAGCAGTACTTC; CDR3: CAWSTTSYEQYF
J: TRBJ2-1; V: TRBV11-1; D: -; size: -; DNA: TGTGCCAACAGCTTGGGGATCACCTCCTACAATGAGCAGTTCTTC; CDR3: CANSLGITSYNEQFF
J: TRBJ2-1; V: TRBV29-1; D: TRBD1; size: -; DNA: TGCAGCGTTGAAGTGGGGCGCGAGACAGGGTCCTACAATGAGCAGTTCTTC; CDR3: CSVEVGRETGSYNEQFF
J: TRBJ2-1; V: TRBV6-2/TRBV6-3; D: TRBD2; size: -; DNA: TGTGCCAGCAGTAAACAAGAGACTAGCGGGAGACTCCACGAGCAGTTCTTC; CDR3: CASSKQETSGRLHEQFF